The 30 T cell receptor beta chains in this list originate from one sample, sequenced in a study of control samples from healthy donors and cancer patients. Sequencing used immunoSEQ multiplex PCR; TCRdb keeps in-frame clones, though not all of them. The sample lists 260,000 or so clones, almost 85% occurring once. Sequenced: PBMCs. The receptor set was obtained from a woman aged 55 to 70 with lung cancer.

The chain combines TRBV5-4 with TRBJ2-3; 11 bases are a match to TRBD2. Germline V lookup: CDR1 SGHNT, CDR2 YYREEE (reference sequence). The CDR3 covers 15 residues. Trimming took 1 base from V and 10 from J; bases not matched to a gene: 8. The CDR3 nucleotides are TGTGCCAGCAGCTTGAATTCGGGACTAGCGGAGCCGCAGTATTTT. Protein: CASSLNSGLAEPQYF.

The rearrangement uses TRBV2 and TRBJ1-3, with unresolved D. Trimming removed 4 bases from V and 1 base from J, with 14 bases in between. CDR1 and CDR2 from the germline V gene are SNHLY and FYNNEI. The CDR3 has 16 residues. The CDR3 loop is CASSGMGLGSGNTIYF. For the CDR3, the DNA is TGTGCCAGCAGTGGGATGGGCTTAGGATCTGGAAACACCATATATTTT.

The chain couples TRBV3-1 (or the pseudogene TRBV3-2) to TRBJ2-4; the match to TRBD2 covers 7 bases. Germline V lookup: CDR1 LGHDT, CDR2 YNNKEL (reference sequence). The CDR3 covers 19 residues. V shed 1 base, J shed 1 base, and the junction held 13 bases outside the gene matches. CDR3 in DNA: TGTGCCAGCAGCCAAGCTCTGACTTTGGCGGGAGTTGCCAAAAACATTCAGTACTTC. Its protein is CASSQALTLAGVAKNIQYF.

The chain employs TRBV2 and TRBJ2-5; D is unclear. CDR3 size: 14 residues. Germline CDR1 is SNHLY and CDR2 is FYNNEI. The V end lost 2 bases, the J end lost 0 bases, and 7 bases lay between the germline ends. The DNA for the CDR3 is TGTGCCAGCAGTGAAAACCCTTACCAAGAGACCCAGTACTTC. Amino acid sequence: CASSENPYQETQYF.

The chain joins TRBV27 to TRBJ2-7, with 10 nucleotides matching TRBD1. Germline V gene lookup returns CDR1 MNHEY and CDR2 SMNVEV (reference sequence). J was trimmed by 3 bases and V by 0 bases; bases with no gene match: 5. The CDR3 sequence is 16 residues long. This chain's CDR3 is CASSLSLGQGYYEQYF. The CDR3 DNA reads TGTGCCAGCAGTTTATCTCTGGGACAGGGGTACTACGAGCAGTACTTC.

The genes are TRBV9 and TRBJ2-1, with a possible D match to TRBD2 (6 bases). V was shortened by 4 bases and J by 1 base, with 12 bases between the two germline ends. From germline, CDR1 is SGDLS and CDR2 YYNGEE. The length of the CDR3 is 15 residues. This CDR3 is CASSPWGLSYNEQFF. CDR3 nucleotides: TGTGCCAGCAGCCCTTGGGGACTGTCCTACAATGAGCAGTTCTTC.

This CDR3 is CASSETGSTEAFF. CDR3 sequence (DNA): TGTGCCAGCTCCGAAACAGGGAGCACTGAAGCTTTCTTT. This sequence joins TRBV18 and TRBJ1-1; weak D call: TRBD1 (6 bases). This CDR3 has 13 residues. The germline V gene has CDR1 KGHSH and CDR2 LQKENI. Trimming stripped 6 bases from V and 4 bases from J, with 12 bases between.

This clone showed up just once. The chain joins TRBV19 to TRBJ2-7, with D perhaps matching TRBD1 (5 bases). Germline CDR1 is LNHDA and CDR2 is SQIVND (reference sequence). The CDR3 extends over 15 amino acids. Trimming left V 5 bases short and J 3 bases short, with 17 bases between. The CDR3, as DNA: TGTGCCAGTAGTGTCCAGGTCGGGCAGGGCTACGAGCAGTACTTC. It codes for CASSVQVGQGYEQYF.

The chain uses TRBV4-1 and TRBJ2-3, with D perhaps given as TRBD1 or TRBD2 (5 bases each). This CDR3 comprises 15 residues. V was cut by 1 base and J by 1 base, with 9 bases left in between. CDR1 MGHRA and CDR2 YSYEKL come from the germline V gene. The CDR3 protein is CASSQGLGGTDTQYF. The CDR3 DNA sequence: TGCGCCAGCAGCCAAGGTCTGGGGGGCACAGATACGCAGTATTTT.

The V gene is TRBV2, the J gene TRBJ1-6, with 8 bases aligning to TRBD1. V was clipped by 6 bases and J by 9 bases; unmatched bases: 7. CDR1 is SNHLY and CDR2 is FYNNEI in the germline V gene. The CDR3 consists of 14 residues. DNA of the CDR3: TGTGCCAGCAGCCCGACAGGGGAAGGTTCACCCCTCCACTTT. This codes for CASSPTGEGSPLHF.

This chain connects TRBV9 to TRBJ2-7; weak D call: TRBD2 (7 bases). CDR3 length: 14 amino acids. Per the germline V gene, CDR1 is SGDLS and CDR2 is YYNGEE. The V and J ends lost 0 bases and 6 bases respectively, with 13 bases between them. The CDR3, as DNA: TGTGCCAGCAGCGTAGCGGGGGGCGGGGGCGAGCAGTACTTC. Translation: CASSVAGGGGEQYF.

This clone was seen more than once but under ten times. V and J are TRBV7-8 and TRBJ1-1; D gene unclear. CDR3 length equals 15 residues. With 1 base removed from V and 4 bases from J, the gap between germline ends came to 13 bases. Germline V CDR1 and CDR2: SGHVS, FQNEAQ. The CDR3 protein is CASSLGARGSTEAFF. The CDR3 coding sequence is TGTGCCAGCAGCTTAGGGGCTCGTGGTAGCACTGAAGCTTTCTTT.

The rearrangement joins TRBV5-4 to TRBJ1-2, with unresolved D. V dropped 0 bases and J dropped 8 bases, with 8 bases sitting between them. The CDR3 loop spans 12 amino acids. Germline values: CDR1 SGHNT, CDR2 YYREEE (reference sequence). CDR3 region: CASSLGSEGYTF. CDR3 DNA sequence: TGTGCCAGCAGCTTGGGGTCGGAGGGCTACACCTTC.

This chain connects TRBV29-1 to TRBJ2-3; TRBD2 is a possible D gene (6 bases). V shed 4 bases and J shed 6 bases, with 11 bases lying between them. Germline-derived CDR1 and CDR2 are SQVTM and ANQGSEA. The CDR3 spans 12 residues. In DNA, the CDR3 is TGCAGCGTTGCCCGGGGGTTGGATACGCAGTATTTT. Encoded protein: CSVARGLDTQYF.

The V gene is TRBV28, the J gene TRBJ1-5; no clear D gene. V lost 3 bases and J lost 7, with 10 bases in between. The CDR3 runs to 13 residues. CDR1 and CDR2 (germline): MDHEN, SYDVKM. The CDR3 nucleotides read TGTGCCAGCAGTTTTTCCGTGGGCCAGCCCCAGCATTTT. Protein product: CASSFSVGQPQHF.

Concerning this clone: This CDR3 is also generated by other DNA sequences in the sample. The chain couples TRBV5-1 to TRBJ1-3; D not resolved. The CDR3 length is 14 residues. The V gene lost 0 bases and the J gene lost 0 bases, with 4 bases spanning the gap. Germline CDR1 and CDR2: SGHRS and YFSETQ. In nucleotides, the CDR3 is TGCGCCAGCAGCTTGGAAAGCTCTGGAAACACCATATATTTT. Translating gives CASSLESSGNTIYF.

The V gene is TRBV6-2 or TRBV6-3, the J gene TRBJ1-3, with D unclear. Trimming shortened V by 5 bases and J by 5 bases, and 4 bases separated the two germline ends. The CDR3 spans 11 residues. Germline values: CDR1 MNHEY, CDR2 SVGEGT. The CDR3 spells CASSLRNTIYF. The CDR3, as DNA: TGTGCCAGCAGTCTAAGAAACACCATATATTTT.

DNA for the CDR3: TGTGCCAGCAGCCCTGGGGCTAGCGGGAGTCAAGAGACCCAGTACTTC. Translating gives CASSPGASGSQETQYF. The V and J genes are TRBV7-9 and TRBJ2-5; 10 bases fit TRBD2. Trimming at V came to 5 bases and at J to 2 bases, leaving 8 bases not matched to a gene. CDR1 and CDR2 (germline): SEHNR, FQNEAQ (reference sequence). This CDR3 has 16 residues.

The chain joins TRBV30 to TRBJ2-2, with 11 nucleotides matching TRBD1. The CDR3 is made up of 15 amino acids. Per the germline V gene, CDR1 is GTSNPN and CDR2 is SVGIG (reference sequence). The trim removed 2 bases at V and 7 bases at J, leaving 6 bases unmatched. Here the CDR3 reads CAWSTGTGGIGELFF. DNA of the CDR3: TGTGCCTGGAGTACTGGGACAGGGGGTATCGGGGAGCTGTTTTTT.

V and J are TRBV4-1 and TRBJ2-1, with 10 nucleotides matching TRBD2. Germline V lookup: CDR1 MGHRA, CDR2 YSYEKL. Trimming removed 1 base from V and 4 bases from J; junction bases left unmatched: 10. This CDR3 contains 18 residues. CDR3 DNA sequence: TGCGCCAGCAGCCAAGGGTTAGCTAGCGGGAGTTCATACAATGAGCAGTTCTTC. Translation: CASSQGLASGSSYNEQFF.

For the CDR3, the DNA is TGTGCCAGCAGTACAGGGGGCTATAACACTGAAGCTTTCTTT. The encoded protein is CASSTGGYNTEAFF. The chain links TRBV2 to TRBJ1-1; TRBD1 aligns across 9 bases. CDR3 length: 14 amino acids. The germline V gene encodes CDR1 SNHLY and CDR2 FYNNEI. V lost 5 bases, J lost 2 bases, and 3 bases stayed unmatched.

This chain joins TRBV7-3 and TRBJ2-1; 11 bases align to TRBD2. This CDR3 has 14 amino acids. V lost 5 bases and J lost 6; bases outside the gene matches: 3. Germline CDR1 SGHTA, CDR2 FQGTGA. In DNA form, the CDR3 reads TGTGCCAGCAGCCCGGGACTAGCGGTCAATGAGCAGTTCTTC. Amino acid sequence: CASSPGLAVNEQFF. Full variable domain (missing parts from reference TRBV7-3 and TRBJ2-1): GAGVSQTPSNKVTEKGKYVELRCDPISGHTALYWYRQSLGQGPEFLIYFQGTGAADDSGLPNDRFFAVRPEGSVSTLKIQRTERGDSAVYLCASSPGLAVNEQFFGPGTRLTVL.

The rearrangement links TRBV19 to TRBJ2-7, with D perhaps assigned TRBD1 or TRBD2 (5 bases each). This CDR3 comprises 14 residues. The germline V gene has CDR1 LNHDA and CDR2 SQIVND (reference sequence). V was trimmed by 4 bases and J by 5 bases, leaving 15 bases between them. CDR3 residues: CASSNWDGGNEQYF. CDR3 DNA sequence: TGTGCCAGTAGTAACTGGGACGGTGGGAACGAGCAGTACTTC. Complete variable domain (other parts from reference TRBV19 and TRBJ2-7): DGGITQSPKYLFRKEGQNVTLSCEQNLNHDAMYWYRQDPGQGLRLIYYSQIVNDFQKGDIAEGYSVSREKKESFPLTVTSAQKNPTAFYLCASSNWDGGNEQYFGPGTRLTVT.

The rearrangement uses TRBV18 and TRBJ2-7; 7 bases line up with TRBD1. J lost 1 base, V lost 2 bases, and 5 bases had no gene match. Germline V gene data show CDR1 as KGHSH and CDR2 as LQKENI. There are 15 residues in the CDR3. This CDR3 is CASSPGTDLSYEQYF. The DNA of the CDR3 is TGTGCCAGCTCACCAGGGACAGACCTTTCCTACGAGCAGTACTTC.

The chain is built from TRBV29-1 and TRBJ2-5; D is ambiguous. Germline values: CDR1 SQVTM, CDR2 ANQGSEA. V was trimmed by 4 bases and J by 3 bases, leaving 12 bases between them. CDR3 length equals 13 residues. The CDR3 DNA reads TGCAGCGTTGTCGGGCAAATAAAAGAGACCCAGTACTTC. Translating gives CSVVGQIKETQYF.

V and J are TRBV5-4 and TRBJ2-7, with D maybe TRBD1 (5 bases). Germline CDR1 reads SGHNT; CDR2 reads YYREEE (reference sequence). The CDR3 is 12 amino acids. The V and J ends lost 4 bases and 3 bases respectively, with 8 bases between them. The CDR3 is CASSPQGYEQYF. The CDR3 DNA is TGTGCCAGCAGCCCCCAGGGCTACGAGCAGTACTTC.

CDR3 amino acids: CASSPGLAGFFTDTQYF. CDR3 nucleotides: TGTGCCAGCAGCCCTGGACTAGCGGGATTTTTCACAGATACGCAGTATTTT. The gene calls are TRBV9 and TRBJ2-3; TRBD2 agrees at 12 bases. The germline V gene encodes CDR1 SGDLS and CDR2 YYNGEE. Germline trimming cut 4 bases from V and 2 bases from J; bases unmatched to any gene: 8. The CDR3 consists of 17 residues.

The rearrangement joins TRBV9 to TRBJ1-4; 7 nucleotides line up with TRBD1. V lost 4 bases to trimming and J lost 5 bases; unmatched junction nucleotides: 5. The V gene's germline CDR1 is SGDLS and CDR2 YYNGEE. The CDR3 contains 14 residues. For the CDR3, the DNA is TGTGCCAGCAGCCTTACAGGGGCAAATGAAAAACTGTTTTTT. Its protein is CASSLTGANEKLFF.

The rearrangement uses TRBV28 and TRBJ2-5, with 8 positions matching TRBD1. V was clipped by 8 bases and J by 5 bases; unmatched bases: 13. Per the germline V gene, CDR1 is MDHEN and CDR2 is SYDVKM. This CDR3 has 15 amino acids. Here the CDR3 reads CASCRLQGARETQYF. As DNA, the CDR3 is TGTGCCAGCTGCCGCCTCCAGGGGGCGCGGGAGACCCAGTACTTC.

J is TRBJ2-3 and V is TRBV9, with D perhaps TRBD1 (6 bases). The CDR3 has 16 residues. V was clipped by 4 bases and J by 4 bases, with 19 bases between them. Looked up from germline, CDR1 is SGDLS and CDR2 is YYNGEE. The CDR3 coding sequence is TGTGCCAGCAGCCTTCACATCACCGAGGGGGCAGATACGCAGTATTTT. Amino acid sequence: CASSLHITEGADTQYF.